Each of the 18 T cell receptor beta chains below was sequenced from the same sample in a study of vaccination and CD4 T cells after COVID-19. No cognate antigen is known for these TCRs. An Oncomine TCR Beta short-read assay was used to sequence the DNA from cultured CD4+ T cells. One entry per CDR3 protein, called by TCRdb with MiXCR from the PCR reads. Of 15,000 to 20,000 distinct CDR3 sequences listed, around 28% were seen once; the top ten hold 17%. Treatment meaning: approximately nine-day PBMC culture with coronavirus spike peptide pools or control peptides (ViraFEST assay). Sequenced: cultured CD4+ T cells from blood. The receptor source for this set is a human donor with COVID-19.

This clonotype appeared a single time. The chain recombines TRBV6-1 with TRBJ2-1; 8 nucleotides agree with TRBD2. The CDR3 has 15 amino acids. Germline loops: CDR1 MNHNS, CDR2 SASEGT. The J segment lost 3 bases and the V segment lost 6 bases, leaving 7 bases of the junction unmatched. CDR3 amino acids: CASSPERGYYNEQFF. The CDR3 nucleotides read TGTGCCAGCAGCCCCGAGCGGGGGTACTACAATGAGCAGTTCTTC.

This chain joins TRBV4-2 and TRBJ2-5; 7 bases agree with TRBD1. From germline, CDR1 is LGHNA and CDR2 YNFKEQ. The ends lost 4 bases at V and 3 bases at J; junction bases unmatched: 11. CDR3 size: 16 residues. CDR3 in DNA: TGTGCCAGCAGCCGAACGGGACAGAATGTGGAAGAGACCCAGTACTTC. This translates into CASSRTGQNVEETQYF.

The CDR3 coding sequence is TGTGCCAGCACCGCCCGGTCGAGGGATCCGCCGCAGCCCCAGCATTTT. Translation: CASTARSRDPPQPQHF. The J gene is TRBJ1-5, the V gene TRBV6-1; the D is unclear. The CDR3 loop spans 16 amino acids. The V gene's germline CDR1 is MNHNS and CDR2 SASEGT. Trimming removed 7 bases at V and 7 bases at J, with 23 bases between.

This clonotype was detected only a few times. The chain links TRBV25-1 to TRBJ1-4; D gene ambiguous. The germline V gene encodes CDR1 MGHDK and CDR2 SYGVNS. This CDR3 is built from 13 residues. Trimming took 1 base from V and 8 from J, leaving 8 bases between them. CDR3 in amino acids: CASSEWRGEKLFF. The CDR3 region has the DNA TGTGCCAGCAGTGAATGGCGTGGAGAAAAACTGTTTTTT.

The rearrangement links TRBV20-1 to TRBJ1-1, with D perhaps TRBD1 (6 bases). Looked up from germline, CDR1 is DFQATT and CDR2 is SNEGSKA (reference sequence). Trimming took 3 bases from V and 0 from J, leaving 17 bases between them. This CDR3 has 16 amino acids. CDR3 DNA: TGCAGTGCTAGGAAGGGAGGACAGAATTTGAACACTGAAGCTTTCTTT. The encoded protein is CSARKGGQNLNTEAFF.

The rearrangement uses TRBV23-1 and TRBJ1-1, with no clear D. TRBV23-1 is noted as an ORF with a role that remains uncertain. Trimming cost V 0 bases and J 4 bases, with 18 bases left between them. This CDR3 region has 17 residues. The CDR3 is CASSQSRQPGESTEAFF. In DNA form, the CDR3 reads TGCGCCAGCAGTCAATCTAGGCAGCCAGGTGAGAGCACTGAAGCTTTCTTT.

A few counts support this clonotype. The rearrangement links TRBV7-3 to TRBJ2-1; tentatively, D is TRBD1 (5 bases). This CDR3 has 15 amino acids. Trimming took 2 bases from V and 2 from J, leaving 10 bases between them. CDR1 is SGHTA and CDR2 is FQGTGA in the germline V gene. The CDR3 bases are TGTGCCAGCAGCTTATCCAGGGTCGCCTACAATGAGCAGTTCTTC. Translating it yields CASSLSRVAYNEQFF.

The chain combines TRBV5-1 with TRBJ1-2, with D possibly TRBD1 on 6 matching bases. V was pared by 4 bases and J by 4 bases, with 14 bases between. Germline V gene sequence: CDR1 SGHRS, CDR2 YFSETQ. This CDR3 is built from 14 residues. CDR3 sequence reads: CASSMTQGTYGYTF. CDR3 DNA: TGCGCCAGCAGCATGACTCAGGGGACCTATGGCTACACCTTC.

This clonotype showed up just once. The V gene is TRBV25-1, the J gene TRBJ2-7; D ambiguous. CDR1 and CDR2 from the germline V gene are MGHDK and SYGVNS. The CDR3 sequence is 14 residues long. Between the trimmed V and J ends, which lost 3 bases and 0 bases, there was a span of 9 bases. CDR3 residues: CASSDHRLSYEQYF. Here the CDR3 DNA reads TGTGCCAGCAGTGATCACAGACTCTCCTACGAGCAGTACTTC.

The V gene is TRBV5-1, the J gene TRBJ1-6, with D uncertain. CDR3 length: 16 amino acids. The V and J ends lost 0 bases and 9 bases respectively, with 16 bases between them. Looked up from germline, CDR1 is SGHRS and CDR2 is YFSETQ. DNA of the CDR3: TGCGCCAGCAGCTTGGGCGGGGTGACATCGGGTTCACCCCTCCACTTT. Protein product: CASSLGGVTSGSPLHF.

Turning to this clonotype: Compared with germline, one end of the junction differs, possibly owing to a read error. The chain recombines TRBV7-9 with TRBJ2-2; TRBD1 matches at 10 bases. The germline gives CDR1 SEHNR, CDR2 FQNEAQ (reference sequence). CDR3 length: 15 residues. The CDR3 DNA is TGTGCGATCAGGAGGGGACAGGGGAACACCGGGGAGCTGTTGTTT. Translating it yields CAIRRGQGNTGELLF.

This clonotype occurred a few times. V is TRBV5-8 and J is TRBJ1-2; possible D gene TRBD1, 6 bases. The germline gives CDR1 SGHTS, CDR2 YDEGEE. There are 13 residues in the CDR3. Trimming removed 1 base at V and 4 bases at J, with 8 bases between. In nucleotides, the CDR3 is TGTGCCAGCAGCTTGTCAGGGGTCTATGGCTACACCTTC. Translation gives CASSLSGVYGYTF.

For this clonotype: One end of the junction does not line up with germline, which may come from a read error. The chain joins TRBV19 to TRBJ2-5; D is unresolved. The CDR3 sequence is 13 residues long. The V gene's germline CDR1 is LNHDA and CDR2 SQIVND (reference sequence). The chain's CDR3 is CASRPHHQETQYF. The CDR3 nucleotides are TGTGCCAGTAGGCCCCACCACCAGGAGACCCAGTACTTC.

The sample holds a few counts of this clonotype. The chain recombines TRBV20-1 with TRBJ1-5; tentatively, D is TRBD1 (6 bases). With 0 bases removed from V and 1 base from J, the gap between germline ends came to 13 bases. The CDR3 contains 16 residues. Per the germline V gene, CDR1 is DFQATT and CDR2 is SNEGSKA (reference sequence). The CDR3 protein is CSAREGGAKSNQPQHF. CDR3 coding DNA: TGCAGTGCTAGAGAGGGGGGCGCCAAGAGCAATCAGCCCCAGCATTTT.

In its sample, this clonotype was seen a few times. The chain is built from TRBV19 and TRBJ1-1; a weak D match, TRBD1 (5 bases). CDR1 and CDR2 from the germline V gene are LNHDA and SQIVND (reference sequence). This CDR3 is built from 14 residues. The V gene lost 5 bases and the J gene lost 0 bases, with 10 bases spanning the gap. The CDR3: CASSGDLVNTEAFF. CDR3 nucleotides: TGTGCCAGTAGTGGGGACCTCGTGAACACTGAAGCTTTCTTT.

The V call is TRBV7-2, the J call TRBJ2-3; D possibly corresponds to TRBD2 (5 bases). Germline V gene lookup returns CDR1 SGHTA and CDR2 FQGNSA. The V end was cut by 6 bases, the J end by 8 bases, with 21 bases between. This CDR3 region has 15 residues. This CDR3 is CASRMDVSSAGTQYF. CDR3 DNA: TGTGCCAGCAGAATGGACGTCAGTTCGGCGGGTACGCAGTATTTT. The full variable domain, completed using reference TRBV7-2 and TRBJ2-3, is GAGVSQSPSNKVTEKGKDVELRCDPISGHTALYWYRQSLGQGLEFLIYFQGNSAPDKSGLPSDRFSAERTGGSVSTLTIQRTQQEDSAVYLCASRMDVSSAGTQYFGPGTRLTVL.

This clonotype has a handful of counts. This chain connects TRBV20-1 to TRBJ2-7; TRBD1 agrees at 12 bases. V was pared by 5 bases and J by 7 bases, with 12 bases of the junction left unmatched. CDR3 size: 15 residues. CDR1 and CDR2 (germline): DFQATT, SNEGSKA (reference sequence). The CDR3 nucleotides are TGCAGTGCTCCCCGCGCGGGACAGGGGGCGAGGGAGCAGTACTTC. It encodes CSAPRAGQGAREQYF.

The rearrangement uses TRBV30 and TRBJ1-5; no clear D. The ends were cut back, 0 bases at V and 1 base at J, with 10 bases in the middle. CDR3 length: 15 amino acids. The germline V gene encodes CDR1 GTSNPN and CDR2 SVGIG (reference sequence). The CDR3 is CAWSVLGLSNQPQHF. CDR3 sequence (DNA): TGTGCCTGGAGTGTACTGGGGTTAAGCAATCAGCCCCAGCATTTT.